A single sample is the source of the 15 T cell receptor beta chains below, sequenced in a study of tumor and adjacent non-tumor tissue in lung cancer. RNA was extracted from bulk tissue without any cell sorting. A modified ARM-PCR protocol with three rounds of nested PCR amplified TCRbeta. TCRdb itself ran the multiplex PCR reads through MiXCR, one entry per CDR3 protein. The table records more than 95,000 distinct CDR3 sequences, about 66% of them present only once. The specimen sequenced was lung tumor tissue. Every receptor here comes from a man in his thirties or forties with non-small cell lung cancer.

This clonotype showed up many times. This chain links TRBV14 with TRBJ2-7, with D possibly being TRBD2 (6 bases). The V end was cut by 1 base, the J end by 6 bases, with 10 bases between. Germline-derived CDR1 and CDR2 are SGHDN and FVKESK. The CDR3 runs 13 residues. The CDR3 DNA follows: TGTGCCAGCAGCCAAGGAAGGAGGGGCGAGCAGTACTTC. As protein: CASSQGRRGEQYF. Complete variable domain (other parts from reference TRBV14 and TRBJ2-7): EAGVTQFPSHSVIEKGQTVTLRCDPISGHDNLYWYRRVMGKEIKFLLHFVKESKQDESGMPNNRFLAERTGGTYSTLKVQPAELEDSGVYFCASSQGRRGEQYFGPGTRLTVT.

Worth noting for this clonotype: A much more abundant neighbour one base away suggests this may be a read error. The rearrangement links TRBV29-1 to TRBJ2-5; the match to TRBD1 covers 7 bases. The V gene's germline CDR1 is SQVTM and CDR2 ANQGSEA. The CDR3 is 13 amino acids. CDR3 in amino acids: CSVGGQGEDTQYF. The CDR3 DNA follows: TGCAGCGTCGGCGGGCAGGGGGAAGATACCCAGTACTTC.

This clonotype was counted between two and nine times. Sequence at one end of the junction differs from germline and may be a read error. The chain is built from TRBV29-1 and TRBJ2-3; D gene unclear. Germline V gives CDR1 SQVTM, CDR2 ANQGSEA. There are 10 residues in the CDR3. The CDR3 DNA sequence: TGCAGCATTGTCCAGCATACGCGGTATTTT. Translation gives CSIVQHTRYF.

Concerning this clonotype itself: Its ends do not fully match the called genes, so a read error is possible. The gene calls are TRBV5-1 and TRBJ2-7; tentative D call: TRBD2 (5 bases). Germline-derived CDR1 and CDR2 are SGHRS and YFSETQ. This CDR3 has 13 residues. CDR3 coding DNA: TGCGCCAGCAGCTTTACTAGGGTATCCGAGCATTACTTC. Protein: CASSFTRVSEHYF.

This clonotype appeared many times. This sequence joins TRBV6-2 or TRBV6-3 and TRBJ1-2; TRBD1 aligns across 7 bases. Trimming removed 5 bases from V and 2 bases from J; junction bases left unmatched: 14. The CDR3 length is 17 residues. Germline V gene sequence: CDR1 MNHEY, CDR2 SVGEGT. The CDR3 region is CASSTLLTGWPNYGYTF. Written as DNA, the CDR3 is TGTGCCAGCAGTACCCTCCTGACAGGGTGGCCGAACTATGGCTACACCTTC.

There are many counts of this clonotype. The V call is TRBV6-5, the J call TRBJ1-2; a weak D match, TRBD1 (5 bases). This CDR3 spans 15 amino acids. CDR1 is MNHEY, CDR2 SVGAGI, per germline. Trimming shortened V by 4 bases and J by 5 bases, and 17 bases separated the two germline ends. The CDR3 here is CASSSQRQREYGYTF. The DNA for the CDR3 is TGTGCCAGCAGTTCCCAGAGACAGAGGGAATATGGCTACACCTTC.

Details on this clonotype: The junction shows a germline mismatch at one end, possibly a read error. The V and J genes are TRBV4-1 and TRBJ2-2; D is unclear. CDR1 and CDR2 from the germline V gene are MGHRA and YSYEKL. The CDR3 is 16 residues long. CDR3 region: CAISQGRDRITGELFF. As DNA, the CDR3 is TGCGCCATCAGCCAAGGTCGAGACCGTATCACCGGGGAGCTGTTTTTT.

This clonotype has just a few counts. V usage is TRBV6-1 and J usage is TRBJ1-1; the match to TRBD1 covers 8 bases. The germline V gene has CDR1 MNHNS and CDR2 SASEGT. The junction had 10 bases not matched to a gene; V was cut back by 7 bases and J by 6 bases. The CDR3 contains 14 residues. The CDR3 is CASTIDRGDAEAFF. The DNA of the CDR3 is TGTGCCAGCACCATCGACAGGGGAGACGCTGAAGCTTTCTTT.

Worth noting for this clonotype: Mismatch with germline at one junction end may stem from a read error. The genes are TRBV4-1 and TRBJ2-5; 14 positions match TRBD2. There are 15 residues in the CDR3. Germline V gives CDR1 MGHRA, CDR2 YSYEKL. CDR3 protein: CASSLTSGRADTRYF. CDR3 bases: TGCGCCAGCAGCCTGACTAGCGGGAGGGCCGACACCCGGTACTTC.

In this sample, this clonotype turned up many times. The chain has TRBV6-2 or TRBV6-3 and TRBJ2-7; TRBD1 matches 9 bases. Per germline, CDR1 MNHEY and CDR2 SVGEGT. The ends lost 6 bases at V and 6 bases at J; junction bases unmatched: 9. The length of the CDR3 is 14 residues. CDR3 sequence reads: CASRPDRGYVEQYF. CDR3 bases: TGTGCCAGCAGACCCGACAGGGGGTACGTCGAGCAGTACTTC.

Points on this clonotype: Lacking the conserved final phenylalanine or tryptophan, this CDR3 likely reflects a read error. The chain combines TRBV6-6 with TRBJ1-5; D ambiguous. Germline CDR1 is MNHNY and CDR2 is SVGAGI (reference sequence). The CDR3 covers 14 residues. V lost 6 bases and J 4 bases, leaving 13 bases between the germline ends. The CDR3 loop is CASSPLRTNQPQHL. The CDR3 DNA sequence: TGTGCCAGCAGCCCATTAAGGACGAATCAGCCCCAGCATCTT.

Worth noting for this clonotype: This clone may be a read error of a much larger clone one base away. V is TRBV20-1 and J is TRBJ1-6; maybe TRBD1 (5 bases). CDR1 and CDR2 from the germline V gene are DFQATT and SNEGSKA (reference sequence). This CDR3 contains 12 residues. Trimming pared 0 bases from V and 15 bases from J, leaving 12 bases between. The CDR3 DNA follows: TGCAGTGCTAGAGAAGGGGTGTACCGCCTCCACTTT. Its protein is CSAREGVYRLHF.

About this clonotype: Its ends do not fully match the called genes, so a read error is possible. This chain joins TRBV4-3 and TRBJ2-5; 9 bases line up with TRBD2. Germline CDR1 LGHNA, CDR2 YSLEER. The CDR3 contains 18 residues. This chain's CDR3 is CASSQDGVRASGVETQCF. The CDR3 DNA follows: TGCGCCAGCAGCCAAGATGGCGTGCGAGCTAGCGGGGTGGAGACCCAGTGCTTC.

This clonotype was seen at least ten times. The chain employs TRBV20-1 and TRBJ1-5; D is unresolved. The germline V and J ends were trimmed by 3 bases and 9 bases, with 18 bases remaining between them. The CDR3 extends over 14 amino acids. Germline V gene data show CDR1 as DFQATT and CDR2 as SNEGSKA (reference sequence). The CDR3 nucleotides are TGCAGTGCTAGTGCAGACACCGGATATGGGCCCCAGCATTTT. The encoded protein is CSASADTGYGPQHF.

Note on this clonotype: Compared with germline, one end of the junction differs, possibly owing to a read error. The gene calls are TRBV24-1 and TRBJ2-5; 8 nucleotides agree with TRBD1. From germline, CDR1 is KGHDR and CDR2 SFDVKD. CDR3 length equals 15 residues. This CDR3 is CVTGPGTGLQETQYF. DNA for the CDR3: TGTGTCACCGGTCCCGGGACAGGTTTACAAGAGACCCAGTACTTC.